This T cell receptor (beta chain) is drawn from a study of cytomegalovirus exposure and HLA in healthy donors (TCRdb year 2017). Some background on the complete study: In an earlier analysis of roughly 590 of the donors, approximately 260 Gb of sequence data and approximately 100 million unique TCR beta sequences from some 170 million T cells were reported. All discovery cohort repertoires had been generated on a single sequencing platform. An earlier analysis of 500 to 650 of the donors applied high-throughput TCR beta sequencing to assess whether each TCR beta V gene segment acted as functional or pseudogenic. A separate validation cohort of 100 to 150 different subjects was used in addition to the roughly 670-subject first cohort. Across some 400 genotyped donors of the cohort, an average of about 200,000 unique TCR beta nucleotide sequences per donor were sequenced, and approximately 19% of those sequences were non-productive. Of the roughly 400 genotyped donors, approximately 83% fell in the genetic ancestry cluster associated with self-reported Caucasian donors. The T cell repertoires of roughly 660 subjects were profiled by immunosequencing and related to cytomegalovirus serostatus. The study was designed to test whether signatures of past pathogen exposure could be identified by cataloging public T cell receptors. In a later analysis, previously published TCR beta repertoires from 666 donors were re-analyzed and high-resolution HLA genotyping was added so that TCR occurrence patterns could be studied. The later analysis used no new phenotypic data to find candidate immune exposures, relying instead on TCR beta sequences and their occurrence across donors. In a later genetic analysis, genome-wide SNP genotypes for about 55% of the roughly 700 donors were used, and that subset was treated as a discovery cohort. To predict cytomegalovirus infection status, the study brought together high-throughput TCR immunosequencing, statistical association of individual TCRs with disease status, and machine learning. Four or five DR-DQ haplotypes were handled as single units for association and clustering, since linkage in the cohort was strong. Donor age, sex, ethnicity and CMV serostatus were collected together with the repertoire data. The number of donors typed differed by locus, with about 620-630 for A, B, C, DRB1 and DQB1, roughly 520 for DQA1, 600 to 610 for DPA1, and some 470 for DPB1. Both class I and class II loci were covered by HLA typing, at four-digit resolution. An early release that covered more than 550 HLA-typed donors contained approximately 300 gigabases of sequencing data and tens of millions of unique TCR sequences.

From the germline V gene (reference sequence), CDR1 is GTSNPN and CDR2 is SVGIG. Its CDR3 holds 15 amino acids, cysteine through phenylalanine. The retained sequence is limited to the CDR3, 45 bases, with the frame set at the first base. The method behind the library was the immunoSEQ multiplex PCR assay. For the multiplex PCR, a mixture combining 60 forward primers for TCR Vbeta segments and 13 reverse primers for TCR Jbeta segments was used. The CDR3 region of rearranged TCR beta genes was amplified from genomic DNA with a multiplex PCR assay. Amplified TCR beta libraries were sequenced as 87-base-pair reads on the Illumina HiSeq System. The paper's processing steps were these. A later analysis counted tens of millions of unique TCR beta chains across the 550 to 800 repertoires, and roughly 9.9 million of these chains were shared by at least two donors. Raw reads were error-corrected and collapsed into unique sequences by a nearest-neighbor algorithm in which closely related sequences were merged to remove PCR and sequencing errors. Alignment of CDR3 sequences to IMGT reference sequences was used to assign V, D and J gene segments. For a sequence to be retained, at least a six-nucleotide match to both a V gene segment and a J gene segment was required. A rearrangement counted as productive if the CDR3 had no stop codons and remained in frame with V and J, and every other rearrangement counted as non-productive. Following IMGT convention, CDR3 was defined as the stretch from the second conserved V-encoded cysteine up to the conserved J-encoded phenylalanine. The earlier analysis of approximately 590 of the donors excluded any sequence lacking an unambiguous match to a single V gene segment. An earlier analysis of around 600 of the donors classified V segments as functional when productive rearrangements were above 56.7% and as segregating when the standard deviation between donors was above 5%. To diagnose cytomegalovirus status from the catalog of TCR beta chain sequences, a statistical classification framework was built. In a later analysis, TCR nucleotide sequences were compared against IMGT/GENE-DB human TR gene sequences so that V and J genes could be assigned. Using the TCRdist pipeline, a later analysis assigned CDR3 sequences along with most-parsimonious VDJ recombination scenarios. In a later analysis, every TCR beta chain was defined by the combination of its CDR3 amino acid sequence and its V-gene family, and reads without a unique V-gene family were dropped. As a way to deal with suspected cross-contamination and a sequencing artifact, a later analysis dropped hundreds of nucleotide sequences that were highly shared and had low generation probability. For each public chain, a later analysis derived a clonal expansion index from normalized ranks of inferred template counts within each repertoire. Generation probabilities in a later analysis came from a VDJ recombination model fitted to out-of-frame rearrangements, and those results were checked against IGoR. In a later analysis, TCR-TCR, TCR-HLA and TCR-CMV co-occurrence was scored with hypergeometric tests, and a repertoire-size bias correction was applied to TCR pairs. In a later analysis, false discovery rates were estimated by permuting HLA or CMV assignments 20 times. In a later analysis, co-occurring TCRs were grouped using DBSCAN, with TCRdist sequence similarity added in when clustering inside HLA-allele-positive subsets. Repertoires with fewer than 30,000 or more than 120,000 public chains, plus five repertoires with anomalous nucleotide sharing, were excluded from co-occurrence clustering. TCRdb holds this immuneACCESS table with in-frame rearrangements only. Some clones are missing; in checked studies, unresolved V genes explain under half, and the rest has no known cause. V and J calls and clone size come straight from that table; D and trimming were deduced from the DNA. The record for this sample contains some 44,000 clones. The ten largest clones capture under 2% of the sample.

Paper-wide results and their limitations: Most TCR sequences were seen in very few donors, while some public TCRs were found in many individuals. In a later analysis, several top co-occurrence clusters were reported to appear linked to parvovirus B19, influenza, CMV and Epstein-Barr virus. A total of 164 TCR beta chains were listed by the study as associated with cytomegalovirus. According to a later analysis, TCR association rates differed among HLA loci, with DRB1 alleles showing the most associated TCRs and HLA-C alleles showing the fewest. According to a later analysis, most CMV-associated TCR beta chains appeared to be HLA-restricted, and the HLA associations seemed to be driven largely by CMV exposure. Because HLA typing was missing for some donors at each locus, association tests included only the typed subset. A later genetic analysis reported fewer N-insertions in productive TCRs among donors in an Asian-associated ancestry cluster than the roughly 670-donor mean. Sequencing depth was assumed to be roughly uniform across donors in the presence/absence analyses, though that assumption may not hold. Three of the identified cytomegalovirus-associated TCR beta chains were confirmed in vitro to be specific for cytomegalovirus antigens. The authors suggested that the approach could potentially be extended to other disease states and immunological phenotypes. A further reported finding was that TCR beta sequences accurately predicted the HLA-A and HLA-B alleles for most subjects in the first cohort. In a later analysis, HLA-associated TCR beta chains showed more clonal expansion and lower generation probabilities than non-associated chains that were equally common. In an earlier analysis of fewer than 700 of the donors, most TCR beta V segments appeared in productive rearrangements about 87% or about 30% of the time, broadly matching IMGT annotations. Correlated functional status among segregating V segments might reflect linkage disequilibrium, but an unknown experimental factor could not be ruled out. An association between a missense DCLRE1C variant and V-gene and J-gene trimming of TCR beta chains was found in a later genetic analysis and replicated in an independent cohort. Strong co-occurrence of HLA alleles, especially DR and DQ, made assigning TCR associations to individual alleles difficult. Specific HLA alleles were associated with 15,000 to 20,000 TCR beta sequences at a false discovery rate of 0.05 in a later analysis. Approximately 18 rarely observed V segments, including chromosome 9 orphons, were excluded from the earlier analysis of several hundred of the donors because counts were too low. CMV serostatus was the only immune exposure information available for the cohort. This cohort had only TCR beta chains sequenced, and the lack of alpha or paired-chain data limited which features could be detected. Some IMGT-functional V segments, including TRBV6-2 and TRBV6-3, could not be distinguished by the 87-base-pair reads and were therefore excluded. Cytomegalovirus status was reported to be diagnosed by the classifier with high specificity and sensitivity in both the original and validation cohorts. A cluster of highly shared sequence variants was judged likely to be a technical artifact of the sequencing pipeline.

The cohort was made up of hundreds of healthy bone marrow donors. Cohort members were all nominally healthy when sampled, although unrecorded immune exposures were likely present. The donor tested CMV seronegative and was one of the 352 seronegative cohort members. A peripheral blood sample was collected from each donor, and TCR beta sequencing was performed on peripheral blood mononuclear cells. Genomic DNA extraction from the blood cell samples was performed with the Qiagen DNeasy Blood Extraction Kit. Comments on this clone: This clone's antigen is unknown. At one end, the junction sequence differs from germline, possibly due to a read error.

This sequence was found in a woman younger than 45 in good health and CMV-seronegative. This sequence uses TRBV30 and TRBJ2-7; D gene: possibly TRBD1, on 6 matching bases. Sequenced material: PBMCs. The nucleotides are TGTGCCGGGAGTGTTGGCTCAGGGGCCAGCTACGAGCAGTACTTC. This sequence encodes CAGSVGSGASYEQYF.